This T cell receptor (beta chain) emerged from a study of technical replicates of blood from several donors. Sequencing used immunoSEQ multiplex PCR; TCRdb keeps in-frame clones, though not all of them. Here the sample spans 55,000 to 85,000 clones, approximately 97% being singletons. Germline loops: CDR1 MDHEN, CDR2 SYDVKM. With V trimmed by 4 bases and J by 4 bases, 3 bases remained unmatched. This CDR3 has 13 amino acids. The sample was T cells isolated from PBMCs. This rearrangement joins TRBV28 to TRBJ1-2; 7 nucleotides align to TRBD1. The clonotype comes from a human donor in good health. Here the CDR3 DNA reads TGTGCCAGCAGTTACAGGGGCTCCTATGGCTACACCTTC. It is translated as CASSYRGSYGYTF.